This TCR beta chain was sequenced in a study of T cell responses to AZD1222 COVID-19 vaccine. This CDR3 is 13 amino acids long. The V gene lost 3 bases and the J gene lost 6 bases, with 11 bases spanning the gap. Germline lookup yields CDR1 SEHNR and CDR2 FQNEAQ (reference sequence). Comments on this clone: Antigen specificity is unknown.

The repertoire was sequenced with immunoSEQ multiplex PCR; TCRdb's copy has only in-frame clones and lacks some. The data show some 28,000 clones, just under 80% seen once. Study-wide findings and caveats: After the peak T cell response, and only then, were repertoires sampled.

This receptor was identified in an adult in good health. The material sequenced was peripheral blood, taken on day 0 of AZD1222 vaccination. This chain links TRBV7-9 with TRBJ1-1; TRBD1 might be the D (6 bases). The CDR3 here is CASSLEAGAEAFF. In DNA, the CDR3 is TGTGCCAGCAGCTTGGAGGCAGGGGCTGAAGCTTTCTTT.